This T cell receptor (beta chain) was sequenced during a study of T-cell reconstitution after alpha-beta-depleted transplantation in children. Notes on the study in general: At one year after transplant, newly produced T cells mostly accounted for T-cell counts and diversity. Approximately two months post-transplant, alpha-beta T cells reportedly originated from several hundred expanded graft clones.

The library targeted TCRbeta and was prepared with unique molecular identifiers. TCRdb re-derived calls from the PCR reads in MiXCR, one entry per CDR3 protein. The sample includes 85,000 to 120,000 distinct CDR3 sequences, under 9% of them seen just once. CDR3 length: 16 amino acids. Germline CDR1 MNHEY, CDR2 SVGEGT. V lost 6 bases, J lost 4 bases, and 18 bases lay in between. In this sample, this clonotype turned up many times. Its antigen is as yet unknown. The source of this sequence is a boy between 2 and 10 years old with acute lymphoblastic leukemia, due to receive a stem cell transplant. This chain uses TRBV6-2 or TRBV6-3 with TRBJ2-2; the D is unclear. This specimen consisted of PBMCs, obtained before TCRalphabeta/CD19-depleted stem cell transplant. CDR3: CASSLAGERSTGELFF. CDR3 DNA: TGTGCCAGCAGCTTGGCCGGAGAACGTTCCACCGGGGAGCTGTTTTTT.